This TCR beta chain was recorded in a study of OX40 agonist ivuxolimab in advanced cancers. For the study in its entirety: Ivuxolimab was an agonistic, fully human IgG2 monoclonal antibody directed against OX40 (CD134), a costimulatory receptor. Peripheral TCRbeta sequencing was intended to test whether TCR sequence diversity was altered and clonal T-cell expansion was caused by ivuxolimab. Of the 50 to 55 patients in dose escalation, about 20 had hepatocellular carcinoma, around 15 had melanoma, 9 had renal cell carcinoma and 9 had head and neck cancer. Intravenous ivuxolimab was administered to patients every 2 weeks at six dose levels: 0.01, 0.1, 0.3, 1.5, 3 and 10 mg/kg. The dose-escalation cohort was almost 85% male with a mean age of about 65 years, ranging from roughly 23 to 90. Three dose-escalation patients achieved partial responses, one with hepatocellular carcinoma and two with cutaneous melanoma. The monotherapy dose-escalation portion (N ≈ 52 patients) of the phase I ivuxolimab trial is reported in the paper. Patients were allowed to have had prior anti-PD-1, anti-PD-L1 or anti-CTLA-4 therapy, and around two fifths of the dose-escalation patients had been treated with checkpoint inhibitors.

For sequencing of the TCRbeta CDR3 region, genomic DNA was extracted from the sorted cells. TCRbeta CDR3 regions were sequenced using the immunoSEQ Assay. Imported from immuneACCESS, the table was reduced by TCRdb to in-frame sequences with V and J called. These copies leave out some clones; in studies compared against another copy, an unresolved V gene accounts for under half, and the cause of the remainder is not known. The sample table holds tens of thousands of clones, of which around 90% were seen once. In total, the top ten clones hold 11% of the sample. The trial excluded patients who had a history of autoimmune disease or who were on systemic immunosuppression. In every dose cohort, peripheral blood was drawn for TCR sequencing at baseline, cycle 4 day 1, and cycle 7 day 1. The samples were taken from a phase I, first-in-human, multicenter, open-label dose-escalation trial of ivuxolimab. Adults with locally advanced or metastatic head and neck squamous cell, hepatocellular, melanoma or renal cell carcinoma were enrolled in the trial. Before TCR sequencing, CD4+ T cells and CD8+ T cells were sorted from peripheral blood as separate populations.

Turning to this clone: The specificity of this receptor is unknown. Per-base qualities were not stored, and no clone one base away is much larger.

The CDR3 starts with the cysteine, ends with the phenylalanine, and has 15 residues. Just CDR3 DNA is preserved here, 45 bases in frame from base 1. Trimming takes 5 bases from V and 0 bases from J, and the germline ends sit 13 bases apart. CDR1 and CDR2, looked up from the germline V gene (reference sequence), are SEHNR and FQNEAQ. What the authors observed across the whole study: Antigen specificity was not determined for the clonally expanded peripheral T cells. On average, CD8+ T cells showed more expanded clones than CD4+ T cells after ivuxolimab. Low levels of normalized T-cell clonal expansion were also seen in some nonresponding patients. At doses from 0.1 to 3.0 mg/kg, clonal expansion was seen in both CD4+ and CD8+ blood T cells between baseline and week 6. Partial responders in the 0.1-3.0 mg/kg groups had among the lowest normalized peripheral clonal expansion, especially among CD8+ T cells.

This clonotype was sampled from an adult with an advanced solid tumor such as melanoma, head and neck, liver or kidney cancer. The input for sequencing was CD4+ or CD8+ T cells sorted from blood, taken in a trial of the OX40 agonist ivuxolimab. The rearrangement combines TRBV7-9 with TRBJ1-1; the D gene is perhaps TRBD1, on 5 matching bases. The nucleotide sequence is TGTGCCAGCAGCGCGACGACAGCCATGAACACTGAAGCTTTCTTT. Translation gives CASSATTAMNTEAFF. Outside the CDR3, residues come from the reference TRBV7-9 and TRBJ1-1 proteins, so the full variable domain is: DTGVSQNPRHKITKRGQNVTFRCDPISEHNRLYWYRQTLGQGPEFLTYFQNEAQLEKSRLLSDRFSAERPKGSFSTLEIQRTEQGDSAMYLCASSATTAMNTEAFFGQGTRLTVV.